This TCR beta chain emerged from a study of CD8 T cells in Susac syndrome. An input of about 0.5 to 1 ug of RNA was subjected to reverse transcription using random hexamers. Via MiXCR, TCRdb re-called the immunoSEQ multiplex PCR reads, giving one row per CDR3 protein. The table has 75,000 to 95,000 distinct CDR3 sequences, 90% to 95% seen once. The germline V and J ends were trimmed by 4 bases and 0 bases, with 8 bases remaining between them. The CDR3 spans 14 residues. Germline lookup yields CDR1 SNHLY and CDR2 FYNNEI. The chain employs TRBV2 and TRBJ2-3; D uncertain. The receptor was derived from a human donor with Susac syndrome. Sequenced input: CD8+ T cells from PBMCs. The CDR3 DNA follows: TGTGCCAGCAGTGGTCCCGGGAGCACAGATACGCAGTATTTT. Translation: CASSGPGSTDTQYF.